This entry lists 5 T cell receptor beta chains sequenced from one sample in a study of T cells after yellow fever vaccination. TCRdb recomputed calls from the 5' RACE reads with MiXCR, one row per CDR3 protein. The sample includes under 700,000 distinct CDR3 sequences, roughly a sixth of them seen just once. The specimen was PBMCs, collected 5 to 6 days after the first yellow fever vaccination. Receptors originate from a man aged 18 to 29 who received the YFV17D yellow fever vaccine.

The V and J genes are TRBV5-1 and TRBJ2-5; TRBD1 agrees at 9 bases. V dropped 2 bases and J dropped 2; count of bases not matched to a gene: 7. Germline CDR1 and CDR2: SGHRS and YFSETQ. The CDR3 contains 16 residues. The CDR3 protein is CASSLSGTGMQETQYF. CDR3 DNA: TGCGCCAGCAGCTTATCCGGGACAGGGATGCAAGAGACCCAGTACTTC.

This clonotype turned up a few times. V usage is TRBV3-1 and J usage is TRBJ2-5, with 9 nucleotides matching TRBD2. V was pared by 3 bases and J by 3 bases, with 2 bases of the junction left unmatched. Germline CDR1 is LGHDT and CDR2 is YNNKEL (reference sequence). The CDR3 is made up of 14 amino acids. The CDR3 coding sequence is TGTGCCAGCAGCCAGGTAGCGGGGGAAGAGACCCAGTACTTC. Translating gives CASSQVAGEETQYF.

This clonotype turned up a few times. The chain couples TRBV7-2 to TRBJ1-6, with D unresolved. This CDR3 region has 13 residues. Germline assignment: CDR1 SGHTA and CDR2 FQGNSA. Between the trimmed V and J ends, which lost 5 bases and 9 bases, there was a span of 11 bases. CDR3 sequence: CASSPLTGSPLHF. The CDR3 region has the DNA TGTGCCAGCAGCCCCCTAACGGGTTCACCCCTCCACTTT.

The chain carries TRBV9 and TRBJ2-2; no reliable D call. Looked up from germline, CDR1 is SGDLS and CDR2 is YYNGEE. CDR3 length: 12 amino acids. V lost 5 bases, J lost 5 bases, and 7 bases lay in between. The CDR3 nucleotides are TGTGCCAGCAGTGGTCCTACCGGGGAGCTGTTTTTT. Translating it yields CASSGPTGELFF.

This clonotype was recorded many times. This rearrangement joins TRBV6-5 to TRBJ2-1; D may be TRBD1 (8 bases). Germline CDR1 and CDR2: MNHEY and SVGAGI. V was shortened by 2 bases and J by 3 bases, with 11 bases between the two germline ends. This CDR3 spans 15 amino acids. CDR3 protein: CASSYTGGVYNEQFF. The CDR3 DNA reads as TGTGCCAGCAGTTACACAGGGGGGGTCTACAATGAGCAGTTCTTC.